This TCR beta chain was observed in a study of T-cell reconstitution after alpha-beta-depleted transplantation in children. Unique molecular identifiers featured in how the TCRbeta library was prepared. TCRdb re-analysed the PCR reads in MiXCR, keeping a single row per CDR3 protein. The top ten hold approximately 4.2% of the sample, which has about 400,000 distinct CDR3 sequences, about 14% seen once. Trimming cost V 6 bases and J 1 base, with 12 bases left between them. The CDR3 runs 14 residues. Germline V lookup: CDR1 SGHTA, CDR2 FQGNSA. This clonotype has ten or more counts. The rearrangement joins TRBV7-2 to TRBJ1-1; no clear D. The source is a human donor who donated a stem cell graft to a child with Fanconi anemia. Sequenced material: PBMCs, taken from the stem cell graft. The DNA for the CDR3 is TGTGCCAGCAGTCCCAGGTGGGCGAACACTGAAGCTTTCTTT. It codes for CASSPRWANTEAFF. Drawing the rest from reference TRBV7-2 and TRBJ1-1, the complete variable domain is GAGVSQSPSNKVTEKGKDVELRCDPISGHTALYWYRQSLGQGLEFLIYFQGNSAPDKSGLPSDRFSAERTGGSVSTLTIQRTQQEDSAVYLCASSPRWANTEAFFGQGTRLTVV.